The source of this T cell receptor beta chain is a study of cytomegalovirus exposure and HLA in healthy donors. Regarding the study as a whole: It was reported in a later analysis that an Asian-associated ancestry cluster showed fewer N-insertions than the approximately 670-donor mean.

Primers for the PCR totalled 60 Vbeta and 13 Jbeta. Sequenced by immunoSEQ multiplex PCR; TCRdb stores in-frame clones only, minus some. The sample yields about 96,000 clones, about 70% seen once. Worth noting for this clone: The antigen remains undetermined.

V shed 4 bases and J 2 bases; nucleotides not matched to a gene: 3. The CDR3 is 15 amino acids. Germline CDR1 is SGHNT and CDR2 is YYREEE (reference sequence). The rearrangement links TRBV5-4 to TRBJ2-3, with 11 nucleotides matching TRBD2. The sequenced sample was PBMCs. The clonotype comes from a woman aged 70-85 years in good health and CMV-seropositive. CDR3 bases: TGTGCCAGCAGCGTGGGACTAGCGGCCACAGATACGCAGTATTTT. Protein: CASSVGLAATDTQYF.